This T cell receptor (beta chain) originates from a study of blood T cell repertoires in COVID-19. About the study: PBMCs, B-cell-depleted T cells, or T cells were the source of the cDNA or gDNA that made up the material.

Produced via immunoSEQ multiplex PCR; TCRdb's table is partial and in-frame only. The sample lists roughly 220,000 clones; more than 65% were seen once. The V gene's germline CDR1 is LNHDA and CDR2 SQIVND (reference sequence). The CDR3 is 18 residues long. Germline trimming cut 6 bases from V and 6 bases from J; bases unmatched to any gene: 17. The chain combines TRBV19 with TRBJ2-3, with 11 bases identical to TRBD2. Sequencing was carried out using peripheral blood. The source of this sequence is a middle-aged woman who had recovered from COVID-19. The CDR3 bases are TGTGCCAGTAGCCATCGGGGAACTAGCGGGGGACACCAGGATACGCAGTATTTT. This encodes CASSHRGTSGGHQDTQYF.